Below, 17 T cell receptor beta chains from the same sample are listed, as sequenced in a study of blood T cell repertoires in COVID-19. Clones were read by immunoSEQ multiplex PCR, and TCRdb kept only the in-frame ones, dropping some. The sample holds about 100,000 clones, over 85% seen once. Sequenced sample: peripheral blood. These receptors were taken from a woman between 45 and 60 years old with COVID-19, enrolled during active disease.

This rearrangement joins TRBV5-1 to TRBJ1-4; D is unclear. Germline V gene lookup returns CDR1 SGHRS and CDR2 YFSETQ. The CDR3 is 13 amino acids. The V and J ends lost 8 bases and 4 bases respectively, with 12 bases between them. The CDR3, as DNA: TGCGCCAGTCGCGAGAGGGATAATGAAAAACTGTTTTTT. As protein: CASRERDNEKLFF.

V is TRBV7-8 and J is TRBJ2-3, with TRBD2 matching over 13 bases. Per the germline V gene, CDR1 is SGHVS and CDR2 is FQNEAQ. The CDR3 runs 16 residues. The junction had 7 bases not matched to a gene; V was cut back by 5 bases and J by 5 bases. CDR3 residues: CASSARTSGGVDTQYF. Written as DNA, the CDR3 is TGTGCCAGCAGCGCCAGGACTAGCGGGGGTGTAGATACGCAGTATTTT.

V is TRBV4-3 and J is TRBJ1-2; TRBD1 matches at 7 bases. Germline V lookup: CDR1 LGHNA, CDR2 YSLEER. The CDR3 sequence is 15 residues long. J lost 6 bases, V lost 0 bases, and 7 bases had no gene match. CDR3 DNA sequence: TGCGCCAGCAGCCAAGATCTAAGACAGGGTGATGGCTACACCTTC. The encoded protein is CASSQDLRQGDGYTF.

This sequence joins TRBV28 and TRBJ2-1, with a tentative D call TRBD1 (6 bases). Trimming removed 6 bases at V and 9 bases at J, with 18 bases between. Germline lookup yields CDR1 MDHEN and CDR2 SYDVKM. CDR3 length: 14 amino acids. The CDR3 DNA reads as TGTGCCAGCAGCACCGTTCCCGGGACACTTGAGCAGTTCTTC. This codes for CASSTVPGTLEQFF.

The chain carries TRBV14 and TRBJ2-5, with TRBD1 as a possible D gene (6 bases). The CDR3 consists of 12 residues. V was cut by 4 bases and J by 5 bases, with 8 bases left in between. Per germline, CDR1 SGHDN and CDR2 FVKESK. The CDR3 DNA reads as TGTGCCAGCAGCCGGACAGTGGAGACCCAGTACTTC. It yields the protein CASSRTVETQYF.

The V call is TRBV19, the J call TRBJ1-2; 9 nucleotides match TRBD1. Germline V lookup: CDR1 LNHDA, CDR2 SQIVND (reference sequence). V lost 4 bases to trimming and J lost 8 bases; unmatched junction nucleotides: 11. The CDR3 has 15 residues. This CDR3 reads CASSTLGQGWSGYTF. DNA for the CDR3: TGTGCCAGTAGTACACTCGGACAGGGGTGGAGCGGCTACACCTTC.

The chain joins TRBV12-5 to TRBJ2-5, with 9 bases fitting TRBD1. This CDR3 region has 12 residues. Germline V gives CDR1 LGHNT, CDR2 FRNRAP. J lost 10 bases, V lost 6 bases, and 6 bases had no gene match. This CDR3 is CASGGQGRGQYF. In DNA form, the CDR3 reads TGTGCTAGTGGGGGACAGGGAAGAGGCCAGTACTTC. The whole variable domain, filled in from reference TRBV12-5 and TRBJ2-5, reads DARVTQTPRHKVTEMGQEVTMRCQPILGHNTVFWYRQTMMQGLELLAYFRNRAPLDDSGMPKDRFSAEMPDATLATLKIQPSEPRDSAVYFCASGGQGRGQYFGPGTRLLVL.

The chain joins TRBV5-1 to TRBJ1-1; 7 nucleotides match TRBD1. Germline CDR1 is SGHRS and CDR2 is YFSETQ. Losses at the gene ends were 4 bases for V and 3 bases for J; bases not matched to a gene: 12. The CDR3 runs 16 residues. The CDR3 DNA follows: TGCGCCAGCAGCGACAGGGTCGGGCCGTCGGACACTGAAGCTTTCTTT. As protein: CASSDRVGPSDTEAFF. The whole variable domain, remainder taken from reference TRBV5-1 and TRBJ1-1, is KAGVTQTPRYLIKTRGQQVTLSCSPISGHRSVSWYQQTPGQGLQFLFEYFSETQRNKGNFPGRFSGRQFSNSRSEMNVSTLELGDSALYLCASSDRVGPSDTEAFFGQGTRLTVV.

This chain uses TRBV4-1 with TRBJ2-3, with 15 bases identical to TRBD2. Germline V gene lookup returns CDR1 MGHRA and CDR2 YSYEKL. The CDR3 has 16 residues. V lost 4 bases to trimming and J lost 5 bases; unmatched junction nucleotides: 4. CDR3 in amino acids: CASSRTSGGDLDTQYF. CDR3 DNA sequence: TGCGCCAGCAGCCGGACTAGCGGGGGGGATTTAGATACGCAGTATTTT.

The chain joins TRBV2 to TRBJ2-7; D may be TRBD2 (7 bases). V was clipped by 7 bases and J by 1 base, with 20 bases between them. In germline, CDR1 is SNHLY, CDR2 FYNNEI. This CDR3 has 16 amino acids. The CDR3 spells CASTQMGGQLSYEQYV. The CDR3 bases are TGTGCCAGCACCCAGATGGGGGGGCAACTATCCTACGAGCAGTACGTC.

V usage is TRBV11-3 and J usage is TRBJ2-3, with D perhaps matching TRBD2 (7 bases). Germline CDR1 SGHNT, CDR2 YENEEA. CDR3 length: 16 amino acids. V was cut by 3 bases and J by 2 bases, with 15 bases left in between. Here the CDR3 reads CASSFRRGGPTDTQYF. CDR3 DNA sequence: TGTGCCAGCAGCTTCCGGAGGGGGGGGCCCACAGATACGCAGTATTTT.

This clone occurred a few times. This rearrangement joins TRBV5-1 to TRBJ1-1; 7 bases match TRBD1. This CDR3 contains 15 residues. Germline V gene lookup returns CDR1 SGHRS and CDR2 YFSETQ. V gave up 3 bases and J gave up 3 bases; unmatched junction bases: 8. The CDR3 spells CASSYNRGWHTEAFF. The DNA of the CDR3 is TGCGCCAGCAGCTATAACAGGGGATGGCACACTGAAGCTTTCTTT.

This chain links TRBV5-4 with TRBJ2-3, with 7 nucleotides matching TRBD2. CDR1 and CDR2 (germline): SGHNT, YYREEE (reference sequence). This CDR3 has 15 amino acids. The V and J ends lost 4 bases and 4 bases, in that order; junction bases with no gene match: 9. CDR3 nucleotides: TGTGCCAGCAGCGGCGGGAGAACTAGCGCAGATACGCAGTATTTT. It specifies CASSGGRTSADTQYF.

V and J are TRBV11-3 and TRBJ2-7, with no clear D. V lost 5 bases and J lost 3, with 20 bases in between. The CDR3 has 16 residues. Germline CDR1 SGHNT, CDR2 YENEEA. CDR3 amino acids: CASSAVLSSAYYEQYF. CDR3 nucleotides: TGTGCCAGCAGCGCCGTCCTTAGCAGCGCCTACTACGAGCAGTACTTC.

This chain links TRBV6-2 or TRBV6-3 with TRBJ1-5, with D possibly being TRBD1 (5 bases). The CDR3 totals 17 residues. Looked up from germline, CDR1 is MNHEY and CDR2 is SVGEGT. The V and J ends lost 5 bases and 0 bases respectively, with 17 bases between them. The DNA of the CDR3 is TGTGCCAGCAGTCAGACAGTAGAACCTTATAGCAATCAGCCCCAGCATTTT. Its translation: CASSQTVEPYSNQPQHF.

CDR3 sequence (DNA): TGTGCCAGCAGACCCGAAAGACGGGGCACCGGGGAGCTGTTTTTT. Its protein product is CASRPERRGTGELFF. The chain carries TRBV27 and TRBJ2-2; TRBD2 is a possible D gene (5 bases). This CDR3 is built from 15 residues. Germline loops: CDR1 MNHEY, CDR2 SMNVEV (reference sequence). Trimming took 6 bases from V and 4 from J, leaving 15 bases between them.

This clone was picked up a small number of times. CDR3 sequence reads: CASSRPQGGTEAFF. The CDR3 bases are TGTGCCAGCAGCCGGCCCCAGGGTGGCACTGAAGCTTTCTTT. The chain couples TRBV7-2 to TRBJ1-1, with D perhaps TRBD1 (5 bases). The V end was cut by 5 bases, the J end by 4 bases, with 14 bases between. The CDR3 has 14 residues. CDR1 and CDR2 from the germline V gene are SGHTA and FQGNSA.